This passage covers 3 T cell receptor beta chains from one sample sequenced in a study of shared clonotypes between healthy human individuals. Repertoires were generated with immunoSEQ multiplex PCR, while TCRdb's copy carries only in-frame clones and drops some. This table has about 680,000 clones, around 72% appearing once. Input material: memory CD4+ T cells sorted from blood. Subset noted: CD45RA-negative fraction. The receptors shown here come from a woman aged 25 to 39 in good health.

This clone has only a few counts. The chain has TRBV28 and TRBJ2-1; 9 bases are shared with TRBD2. The junction had 13 bases not matched to a gene; V was cut back by 4 bases and J by 9 bases. There are 16 residues in the CDR3. Germline CDR1 reads MDHEN; CDR2 reads SYDVKM. CDR3 bases: TGTGCCAGCAGTTCGACTAGCGGACGGCGGGGTGGTGAGCAGTTCTTC. As protein: CASSSTSGRRGGEQFF. The entire variable domain, with the rest obtained from reference TRBV28 and TRBJ2-1, is as follows: DVKVTQSSRYLVKRTGEKVFLECVQDMDHENMFWYRQDPGLGLRLIYFSYDVKMKEKGDIPEGYSVSREKKERFSLILESASTNQTSMYLCASSSTSGRRGGEQFFGPGTRLTVL.

The J gene is TRBJ2-5, the V gene TRBV27; the D is unclear. With 2 bases removed from V and 6 bases from J, the gap between germline ends came to 10 bases. The CDR3 sequence is 13 residues long. Germline lookup yields CDR1 MNHEY and CDR2 SMNVEV (reference sequence). CDR3 in amino acids: CASSLRPGQTQYF. The CDR3 nucleotides are TGTGCCAGCAGTTTACGGCCCGGGCAGACCCAGTACTTC.

Notes on this clone: Other nucleotide sequences in the sample specify the same CDR3. The chain joins TRBV28 to TRBJ2-2, with TRBD2 identical over 8 bases. V was clipped by 2 bases and J by 1 base; unmatched bases: 0. Germline V CDR1 and CDR2: MDHEN, SYDVKM. The CDR3 has 15 amino acids. CDR3 DNA sequence: TGTGCCAGCAGTTTAGCGGGAGGGAACACCGGGGAGCTGTTTTTT. Protein product: CASSLAGGNTGELFF.